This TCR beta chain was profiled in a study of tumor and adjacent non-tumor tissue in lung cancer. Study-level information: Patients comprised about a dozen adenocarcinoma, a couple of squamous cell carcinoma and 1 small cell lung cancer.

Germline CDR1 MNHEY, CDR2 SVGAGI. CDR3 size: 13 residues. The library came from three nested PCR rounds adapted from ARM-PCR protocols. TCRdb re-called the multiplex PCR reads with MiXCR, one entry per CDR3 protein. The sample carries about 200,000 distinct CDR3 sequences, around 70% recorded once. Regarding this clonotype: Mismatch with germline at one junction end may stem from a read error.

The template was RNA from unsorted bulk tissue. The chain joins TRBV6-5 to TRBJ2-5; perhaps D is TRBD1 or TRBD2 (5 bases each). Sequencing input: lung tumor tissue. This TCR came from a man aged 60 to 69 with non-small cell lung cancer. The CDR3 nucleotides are TGTGTCAGCAGTTACCCGGGGCGAGAGACCCTGTACTTC. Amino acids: CVSSYPGRETLYF.